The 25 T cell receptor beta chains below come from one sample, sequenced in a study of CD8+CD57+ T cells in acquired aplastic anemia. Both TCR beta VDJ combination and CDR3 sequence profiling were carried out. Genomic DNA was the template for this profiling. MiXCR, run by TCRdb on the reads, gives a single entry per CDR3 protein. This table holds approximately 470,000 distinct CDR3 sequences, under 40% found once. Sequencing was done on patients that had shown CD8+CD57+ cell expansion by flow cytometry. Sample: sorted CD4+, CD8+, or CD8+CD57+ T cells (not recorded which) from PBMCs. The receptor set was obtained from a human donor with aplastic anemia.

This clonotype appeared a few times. CDR3 sequence: CATSSSDGTGNTIYF. CDR3 coding DNA: TGTGCCACCAGCAGCTCGGACGGGACTGGAAACACCATATATTTT. The chain employs TRBV15 and TRBJ1-3; D not resolved. Looked up from germline, CDR1 is LNHNV and CDR2 is YYDKDF (reference sequence). The CDR3 is 15 amino acids. V lost 3 bases to trimming and J lost 2 bases, with 11 bases between them.

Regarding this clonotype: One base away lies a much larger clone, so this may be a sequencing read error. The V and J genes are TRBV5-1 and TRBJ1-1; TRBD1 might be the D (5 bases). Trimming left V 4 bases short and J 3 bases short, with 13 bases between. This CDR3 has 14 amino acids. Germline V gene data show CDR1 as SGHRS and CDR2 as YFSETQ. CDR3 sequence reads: CASSVDGGDTEAFF. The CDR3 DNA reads TGCGCCAGCAGCGTGGACGGGGGGGACACTGAAGCTTTCTTT.

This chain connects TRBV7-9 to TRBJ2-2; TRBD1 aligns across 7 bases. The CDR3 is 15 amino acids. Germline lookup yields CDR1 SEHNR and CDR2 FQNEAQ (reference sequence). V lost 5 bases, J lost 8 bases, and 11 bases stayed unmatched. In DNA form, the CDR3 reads TGTGCCAGCAGCAGTTACCAGGGGGAAACTGGGGAGCTGTTTTTT. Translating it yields CASSSYQGETGELFF.

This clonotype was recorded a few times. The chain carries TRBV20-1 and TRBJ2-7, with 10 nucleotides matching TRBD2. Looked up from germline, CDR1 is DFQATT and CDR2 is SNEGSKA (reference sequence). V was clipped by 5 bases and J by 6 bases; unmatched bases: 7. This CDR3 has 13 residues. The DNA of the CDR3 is TGCAGTGCTCTAGCGGGAGAGGCCTCCGAGCAGTACTTC. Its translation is CSALAGEASEQYF.

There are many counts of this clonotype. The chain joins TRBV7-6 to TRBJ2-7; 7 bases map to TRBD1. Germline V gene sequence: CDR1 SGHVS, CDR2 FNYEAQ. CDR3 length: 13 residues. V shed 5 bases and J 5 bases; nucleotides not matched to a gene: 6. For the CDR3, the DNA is TGTGCCAGCAGCAGAGACAGGGTTAACGAGCAGTACTTC. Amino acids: CASSRDRVNEQYF.

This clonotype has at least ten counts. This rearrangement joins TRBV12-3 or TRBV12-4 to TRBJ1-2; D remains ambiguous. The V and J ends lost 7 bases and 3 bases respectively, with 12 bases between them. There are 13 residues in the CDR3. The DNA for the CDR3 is TGTGCCAGCACCACTAGTGCCTACTATGGCTACACCTTC. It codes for CASTTSAYYGYTF.

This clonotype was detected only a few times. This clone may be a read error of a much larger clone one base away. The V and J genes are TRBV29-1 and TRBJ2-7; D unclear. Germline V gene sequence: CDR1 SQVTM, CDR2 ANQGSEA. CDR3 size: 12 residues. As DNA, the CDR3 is TGCAGCGTTCGAGCAGGCGCCTACGAGCAGTGCTTC. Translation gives CSVRAGAYEQCF.

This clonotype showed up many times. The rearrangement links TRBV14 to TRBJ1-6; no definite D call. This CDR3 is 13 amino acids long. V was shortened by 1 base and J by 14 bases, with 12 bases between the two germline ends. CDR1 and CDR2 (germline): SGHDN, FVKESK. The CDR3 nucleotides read TGTGCCAGCAGCCAAGTCGTAGGCCTCACCCTCCACTTT. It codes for CASSQVVGLTLHF.

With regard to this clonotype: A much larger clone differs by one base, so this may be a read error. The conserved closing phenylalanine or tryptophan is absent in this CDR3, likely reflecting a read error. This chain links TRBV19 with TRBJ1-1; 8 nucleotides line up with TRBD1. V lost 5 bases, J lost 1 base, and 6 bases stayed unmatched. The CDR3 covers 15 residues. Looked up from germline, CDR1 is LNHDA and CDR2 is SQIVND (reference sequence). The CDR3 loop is CASSGWTGRNTEAFL. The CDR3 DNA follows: TGTGCCAGTAGTGGATGGACAGGGAGGAACACTGAAGCTTTCTTA.

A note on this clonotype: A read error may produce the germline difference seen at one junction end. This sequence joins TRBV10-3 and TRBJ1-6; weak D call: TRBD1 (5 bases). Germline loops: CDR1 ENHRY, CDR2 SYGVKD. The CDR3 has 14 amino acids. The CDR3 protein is CASSGDVGNSPLHF. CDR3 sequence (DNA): TGTGCCAGCAGTGGGGACGTGGGTAATTCACCCCTCCACTTT.

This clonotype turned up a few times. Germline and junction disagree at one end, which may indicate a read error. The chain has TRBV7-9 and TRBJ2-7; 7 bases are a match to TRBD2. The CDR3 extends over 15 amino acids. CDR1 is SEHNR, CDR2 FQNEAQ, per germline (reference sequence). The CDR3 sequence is CASGFGGREIYEQYF. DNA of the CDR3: TGTGCCAGCGGCTTTGGGGGGAGGGAGATTTACGAGCAGTACTTC.

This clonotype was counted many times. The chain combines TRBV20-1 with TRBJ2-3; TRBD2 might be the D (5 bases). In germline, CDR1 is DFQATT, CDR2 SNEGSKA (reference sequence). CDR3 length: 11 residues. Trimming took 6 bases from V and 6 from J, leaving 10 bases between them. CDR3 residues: CSAGLEDTQYF. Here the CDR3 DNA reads TGCAGTGCCGGACTTGAGGATACGCAGTATTTT.

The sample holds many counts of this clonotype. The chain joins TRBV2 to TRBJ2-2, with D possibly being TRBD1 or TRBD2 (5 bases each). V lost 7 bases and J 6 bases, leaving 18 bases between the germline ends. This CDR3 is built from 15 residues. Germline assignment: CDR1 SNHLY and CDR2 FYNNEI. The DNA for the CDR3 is TGTGCCAGCACCCTCGAGGGGTTAAATCCCGGGGAGCTGTTTTTT. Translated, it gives CASTLEGLNPGELFF.

As DNA, the CDR3 is TGTGCTAGTGGTTTGGAAGGGGTTTCACCCCTCCACTTT. Translation gives CASGLEGVSPLHF. The rearrangement links TRBV12-5 to TRBJ1-6, with D possibly being TRBD1 (5 bases). CDR3 length equals 13 residues. Germline CDR1 reads LGHNT; CDR2 reads FRNRAP. V was pared by 1 base and J by 9 bases, with 7 bases between.

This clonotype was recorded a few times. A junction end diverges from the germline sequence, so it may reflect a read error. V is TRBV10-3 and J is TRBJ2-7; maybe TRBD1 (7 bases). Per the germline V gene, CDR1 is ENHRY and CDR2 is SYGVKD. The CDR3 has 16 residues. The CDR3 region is CASSYFSRQGGHEQYF. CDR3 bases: TGTGCCAGCAGTTACTTTTCTCGGCAGGGGGGCCACGAGCAGTACTTC.

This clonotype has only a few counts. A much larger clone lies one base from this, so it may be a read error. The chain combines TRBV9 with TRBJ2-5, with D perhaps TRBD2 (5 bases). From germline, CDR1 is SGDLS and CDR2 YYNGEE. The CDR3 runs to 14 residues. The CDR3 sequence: CASSVEGAEEAQYF. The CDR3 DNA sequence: TGTGCCAGCAGCGTAGAAGGAGCGGAAGAGGCCCAGTACTTC.

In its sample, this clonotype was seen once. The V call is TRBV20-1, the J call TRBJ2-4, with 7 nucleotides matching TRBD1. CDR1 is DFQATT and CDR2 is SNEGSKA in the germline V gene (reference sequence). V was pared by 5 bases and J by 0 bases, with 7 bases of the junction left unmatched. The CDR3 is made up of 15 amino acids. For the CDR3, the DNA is TGCAGTGCTGGAGGACAGGAGCTAGCCAAAAACATTCAGTACTTC. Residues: CSAGGQELAKNIQYF.

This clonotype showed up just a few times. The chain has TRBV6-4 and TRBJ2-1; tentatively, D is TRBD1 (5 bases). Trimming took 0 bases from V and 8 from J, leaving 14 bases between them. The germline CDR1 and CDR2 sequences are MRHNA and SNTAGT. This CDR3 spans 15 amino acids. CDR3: CASSDSPGPGDEQFF. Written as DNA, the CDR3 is TGTGCCAGCAGTGACTCGCCAGGGCCCGGCGATGAGCAGTTCTTC.

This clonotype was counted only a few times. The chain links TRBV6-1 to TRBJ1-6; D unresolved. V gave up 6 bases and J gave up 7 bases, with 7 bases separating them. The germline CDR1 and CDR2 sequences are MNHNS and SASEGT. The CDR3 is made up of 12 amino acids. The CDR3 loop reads CASREGNSPLHF. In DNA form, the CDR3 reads TGTGCCAGCAGGGAGGGAAATTCACCCCTCCACTTT.

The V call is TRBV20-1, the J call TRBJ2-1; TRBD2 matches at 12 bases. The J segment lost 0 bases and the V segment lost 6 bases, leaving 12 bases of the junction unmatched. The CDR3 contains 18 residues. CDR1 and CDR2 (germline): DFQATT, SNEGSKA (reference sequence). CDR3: CSARLLAGGQSSYNEQFF. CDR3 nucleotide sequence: TGCAGTGCCCGATTGCTAGCGGGAGGGCAGAGCTCCTACAATGAGCAGTTCTTC.

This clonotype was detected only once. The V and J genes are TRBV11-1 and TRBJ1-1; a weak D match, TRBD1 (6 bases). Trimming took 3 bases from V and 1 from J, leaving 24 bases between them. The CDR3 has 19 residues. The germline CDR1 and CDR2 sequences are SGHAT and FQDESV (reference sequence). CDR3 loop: CASSLSGTNIRTQNTEAFF. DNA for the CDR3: TGTGCCAGCAGCTTGTCCGGGACAAACATAAGAACACAGAACACTGAAGCTTTCTTT.

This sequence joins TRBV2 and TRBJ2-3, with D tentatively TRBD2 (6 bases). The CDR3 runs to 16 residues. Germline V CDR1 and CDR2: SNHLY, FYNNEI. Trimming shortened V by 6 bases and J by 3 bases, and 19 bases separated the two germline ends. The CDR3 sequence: CASSPPGLLSTDTQYF. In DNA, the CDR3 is TGTGCCAGCAGCCCCCCGGGACTCCTGTCGACAGATACGCAGTATTTT.

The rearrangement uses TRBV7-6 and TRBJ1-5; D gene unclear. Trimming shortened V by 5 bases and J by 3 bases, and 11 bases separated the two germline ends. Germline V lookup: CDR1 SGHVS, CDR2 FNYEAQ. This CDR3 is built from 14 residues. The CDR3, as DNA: TGTGCCAGCAGCCCTCAGACGGTCAATCAGCCCCAGCATTTT. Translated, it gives CASSPQTVNQPQHF.

CDR3 bases: TGTGCCAGCAGACCACAGGGCTTAACTAATGAAAAACTGTTTTTT. Translating it yields CASRPQGLTNEKLFF. This chain links TRBV6-4 with TRBJ1-4; TRBD1 might be the D (6 bases). This CDR3 comprises 15 residues. V was pared by 6 bases and J by 1 base, with 12 bases between. Germline V CDR1 and CDR2: MRHNA, SNTAGT.

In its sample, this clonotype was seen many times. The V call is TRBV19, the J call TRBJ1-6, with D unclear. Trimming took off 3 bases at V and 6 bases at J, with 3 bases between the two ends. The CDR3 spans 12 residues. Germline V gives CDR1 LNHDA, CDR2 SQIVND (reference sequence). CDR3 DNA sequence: TGTGCCAGTAGTATGGGTAATTCACCCCTCCACTTT. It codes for CASSMGNSPLHF.